This record covers a single TCR beta chain. Its antigen is not known. The data originate from a study of vaccination and CD4 T cells after COVID-19. Study details: Participants were administered two doses of either the BNT162b2 or the mRNA-1273 vaccine. A CEFX pool, an HIV-1 Nef pool, or else no peptide went into the control cultures.

Germline V lookup: CDR1 SNHLY, CDR2 FYNNEI. The length of the CDR3 is 12 residues. V lost 6 bases, J lost 9 bases, and 2 bases stayed unmatched. Sequence data for DNA of cultured CD4+ T cells were generated by the Oncomine TCR Beta short-read assay. TCRdb fed the PCR reads into MiXCR, producing one record per CDR3 protein. The sample holds roughly 14,000 distinct CDR3 sequences, 29% seen once. Regarding treatment: approximately nine-day PBMC culture with coronavirus spike peptide pools or control peptides (ViraFEST assay). Both day 3 and day 7 involved replacing half of the medium with fresh IL-2 medium.

Sequenced here: CD4+ T cells from blood, cultured in vitro, sampled before SARS-CoV-2 vaccination. The sequence came from a human donor who received a COVID-19 vaccine. The J gene is TRBJ1-5, the V gene TRBV2, with 10 nucleotides matching TRBD1. The CDR3 coding sequence is TGTGCCAGCAGGACAGGGGGCGGGCCCCAGCATTTT. Translating gives CASRTGGGPQHF.